This T cell receptor beta chain was recorded in a study of T cells after yellow fever vaccination (dated by TCRdb to about 2019). About the full investigation: The SMART-Seq v4 Ultra Low Input RNA kit was used to prepare libraries from fractions with low cell numbers. Two healthy male donors, one aged 18 to 30 and one aged 30 to 40 years, made up the cohort. To track T-cell clones before and after primary and booster YFV17D yellow fever vaccination, bulk TCR alpha and beta repertoires were sequenced longitudinally. Blood was collected at multiple timepoints before and after primary and secondary immunization, and bulk PBMC replicates and cell subsets were isolated.

Broader findings and caveats from the paper: The study included only a couple of donors, which limits how far the findings can be generalized. Compared with the primary T-cell response, the secondary T-cell response was faster but weaker, reaching its peak on day 5 rather than on day 15. A small fraction of clonotypes appeared in both the CD4 and CD8 compartments, likely as a result of convergent recombination. FACS-sorted repertoires could contain abundant contaminating clonotypes from the bulk population, so computational filtering was required. Most clones expanded after primary vaccination were re-detected after the booster (approximately 96% of CD4 and more than 70% of CD8), suggesting broad memory maintenance.

Instrument on record: Illumina NovaSeq 6000. TCR cDNA was made using 5'RACE template switching, a step that added a universal primer site and unique molecular identifiers. Priming of cDNA synthesis was performed from both the TCR alpha and TCR beta constant segments. Two PCR steps were used to amplify libraries, with sample barcodes and sequencing adapters being added in the second step. Libraries were sequenced on Illumina HiSeq 2500 (2x100 bp) or NovaSeq (2x150 bp). The study's processing was this. MIGEC handled demultiplexing of reads and collapsing into UMI consensus sequences, while MiXCR performed V(D)J alignment. Clonotypes responding to the vaccine were identified with edgeR on replicate PBMC samples, with the criteria of FDR below 0.01 and a log2 fold change above 5 up to day 15. Bulk clonotypes were assigned CD4 or CD8 identity according to which sequenced CD4 or CD8 repertoire held them at higher abundance. TCRdb trimmed public reads at Q25 via fastp, called clones via MiXCR and kept in-frame beta chains. Records with the same CDR3 protein are collapsed into one entry carrying the most frequent genes and DNA. It is TCRdb's table, rather than the study itself, that gives the V and J calls and clone size. This sample comprises approximately 300,000 distinct CDR3 sequences, around 11% of them detected only once. The leading ten clones occupy 3% to 3.5% of the sample.

According to the study, the label for this sample's treatment or condition signals: live attenuated yellow fever vaccine strain. PBMCs were isolated from peripheral blood using a standard Ficoll-Paque protocol. CD4 and CD8 T-cell fractions were isolated with Dynabeads CD4 and CD8 positive selection kits. RNA was extracted with TriZol from bulk PBMCs, CD4 and CD8 fractions, and dextramer-positive and dextramer-negative fractions. Many counts were recorded for this clonotype. The antigen it recognizes is unknown. No quality values exist for individual bases; no much larger clone is one base distant. Its CDR3 holds 14 amino acids, cysteine through phenylalanine. Only the CDR3 DNA stays, 42 bases, in frame from base 1. The junction shows trimming of 3 bases on V and 6 bases on J, and the gene matches do not reach 6 bases of it. Based on the germline V gene, the CDR1 and CDR2 sequences are SGHRS and YFSETQ.

This clonotype originated in a man between 18 and 29 years old who received the YFV17D yellow fever vaccine. This specimen consisted of CD4+ T cells sorted from PBMCs, obtained 45 days after the yellow fever booster vaccination. The sequence is built from TRBV5-1 and TRBJ2-1, with 7 middle bases fitting TRBD2. The DNA sequence is given as TGCGCCAGCAGCTACGGGGTAGCGGGCAATGAGCAGTTCTTC. The translation is CASSYGVAGNEQFF.